A selection of T cell receptor beta chains follows, all from one sample in a study of blood T cell repertoires in COVID-19. Assay: immunoSEQ multiplex PCR; the TCRdb copy retains only in-frame clones and omits some. The sample yields about 270,000 clones, about 87% seen once. Sequenced input: PBMCs or T cells enriched from blood (not recorded which). These receptors all stem from a woman aged 50 to 65 who had recovered from COVID-19. Each CDR3 is given with its conserved first and last residue. Fields, in order: D gene, V gene, J gene, clone size, CDR3 protein, CDR3 DNA. A D gene is named only where the DNA matches it firmly. Size values are once, few and many counts, or a class for expanded clones, and some rows have none.

d_call: NA; v_call: TRBV30; j_call: TRBJ1-2; clone_size: NA; cdr3_aa: CAWSVEGHYGYTF; cdr3_nt: TGTGCCTGGAGTGTGGAGGGCCACTATGGCTACACCTTC
d_call: TRBD2; v_call: TRBV18; j_call: TRBJ2-1; clone_size: NA; cdr3_aa: CASSRLAGKDEQFF; cdr3_nt: TGTGCCAGCTCCCGACTAGCGGGTAAGGATGAGCAGTTCTTC
d_call: NA; v_call: TRBV5-1; j_call: TRBJ2-7; clone_size: NA; cdr3_aa: CASSLADYEHEQYF; cdr3_nt: TGCGCCAGCAGCTTGGCTGACTATGAACACGAGCAGTACTTC
d_call: NA; v_call: TRBV14; j_call: TRBJ1-3; clone_size: NA; cdr3_aa: CASSRVGGRGNTIYF; cdr3_nt: TGTGCCAGCAGCCGCGTGGGGGGACGAGGAAACACCATATATTTT
d_call: NA; v_call: TRBV25-1; j_call: TRBJ2-6; clone_size: once; cdr3_aa: CASRQGGSGANVLTF; cdr3_nt: TGTGCCAGCAGGCAGGGGGGATCTGGGGCCAACGTCCTGACTTTC
d_call: TRBD1; v_call: TRBV6-2/TRBV6-3; j_call: TRBJ1-5; clone_size: NA; cdr3_aa: CASSSGTGTALHNQPQHF; cdr3_nt: TGTGCCAGCAGTTCAGGGACAGGGACCGCCCTTCACAATCAGCCCCAGCATTTT
d_call: NA; v_call: TRBV2; j_call: TRBJ2-1; clone_size: NA; cdr3_aa: CASSETKTRGEQFF; cdr3_nt: TGTGCCAGCAGTGAGACTAAAACTCGGGGTGAGCAGTTCTTC
d_call: NA; v_call: TRBV7-9; j_call: TRBJ2-1; clone_size: NA; cdr3_aa: CASSLDGGPLNEQFF; cdr3_nt: TGTGCCAGCAGCTTGGATGGGGGCCCCCTCAATGAGCAGTTCTTC
d_call: NA; v_call: TRBV7-9; j_call: TRBJ2-2; clone_size: NA; cdr3_aa: CASSWGQGYIGELFF; cdr3_nt: TGTGCCAGCAGCTGGGGCCAGGGATATATCGGGGAGCTGTTTTTT
d_call: TRBD2; v_call: TRBV5-1; j_call: TRBJ2-5; clone_size: NA; cdr3_aa: CASSDIAGGRETQYF; cdr3_nt: TGCGCCAGCAGCGACATAGCGGGAGGTAGAGAGACCCAGTACTTC
d_call: TRBD1; v_call: TRBV28; j_call: TRBJ2-7; clone_size: NA; cdr3_aa: CASDAAGQGSITYEQYF; cdr3_nt: TGTGCCAGCGATGCGGCGGGACAGGGGTCAATCACCTACGAGCAGTACTTC
d_call: TRBD1; v_call: TRBV6-7; j_call: TRBJ1-2; clone_size: NA; cdr3_aa: CATSDRDPPNYGYTF; cdr3_nt: TGTGCCACTTCGGACAGGGACCCCCCTAACTATGGCTACACCTTC
d_call: TRBD2; v_call: TRBV4-1; j_call: TRBJ2-1; clone_size: NA; cdr3_aa: CASSQDPTSGSSYNEQFF; cdr3_nt: TGCGCCAGCAGCCAAGATCCGACTAGCGGGAGCTCCTACAATGAGCAGTTCTTC
d_call: TRBD2; v_call: TRBV6-2/TRBV6-3; j_call: TRBJ2-3; clone_size: few; cdr3_aa: CASSYGGLAGDSNTQYF; cdr3_nt: TGTGCCAGCAGCTATGGAGGACTAGCGGGAGATTCGAATACGCAGTATTTT
d_call: NA; v_call: TRBV18; j_call: TRBJ1-4; clone_size: NA; cdr3_aa: CASSPQTGPNEKLFF; cdr3_nt: TGTGCCAGCTCACCACAAACAGGCCCTAATGAAAAACTGTTTTTT
d_call: NA; v_call: TRBV28; j_call: TRBJ1-5; clone_size: NA; cdr3_aa: CASTKDISNQPQHF; cdr3_nt: TGTGCCAGCACCAAGGACATAAGCAATCAGCCCCAGCATTTT
d_call: NA; v_call: TRBV6-5; j_call: TRBJ2-2; clone_size: NA; cdr3_aa: CASRKGSPGTGELFF; cdr3_nt: TGTGCCAGCAGAAAAGGGAGCCCTGGGACCGGGGAGCTGTTTTTT
d_call: TRBD2; v_call: TRBV7-2; j_call: TRBJ2-1; clone_size: NA; cdr3_aa: CASSKGLAGAVEQFF; cdr3_nt: TGTGCCAGCAGCAAGGGACTAGCGGGAGCTGTTGAGCAGTTCTTC
d_call: NA; v_call: TRBV6-5; j_call: TRBJ2-7; clone_size: NA; cdr3_aa: CASSGTTSAWQYF; cdr3_nt: TGTGCCAGCAGCGGAACGACTAGTGCTTGGCAGTACTTC
d_call: NA; v_call: TRBV10-3; j_call: TRBJ1-2; clone_size: NA; cdr3_aa: CAINPEGDYGYTF; cdr3_nt: TGTGCCATCAATCCCGAGGGGGACTATGGCTACACCTTC
d_call: TRBD2; v_call: TRBV6-2/TRBV6-3; j_call: TRBJ2-5; clone_size: NA; cdr3_aa: CASSHRDGGRETQYF; cdr3_nt: TGTGCCAGCAGCCACCGGGACGGCGGGAGAGAGACCCAGTACTTC
d_call: NA; v_call: TRBV10-3; j_call: TRBJ2-2; clone_size: NA; cdr3_aa: CAINGGAATGELFF; cdr3_nt: TGTGCCATCAACGGAGGGGCGGCCACCGGGGAGCTGTTTTTT
d_call: TRBD2; v_call: TRBV9; j_call: TRBJ2-7; clone_size: few; cdr3_aa: CASSEGTSGIEEQYF; cdr3_nt: TGTGCCAGCAGCGAGGGTACTAGCGGGATTGAAGAGCAGTACTTC
d_call: TRBD1; v_call: TRBV2; j_call: TRBJ1-2; clone_size: NA; cdr3_aa: CASRGSDLDRGLGYGYTF; cdr3_nt: TGTGCCAGCAGGGGAAGTGACTTGGACAGGGGGCTTGGCTATGGCTACACCTTC
d_call: TRBD2; v_call: TRBV18; j_call: TRBJ2-7; clone_size: NA; cdr3_aa: CASSPTSEYEQYF; cdr3_nt: TGTGCCAGCTCGCCGACTAGCGAGTACGAGCAGTACTTC
d_call: NA; v_call: TRBV6-5; j_call: TRBJ2-2; clone_size: NA; cdr3_aa: CASGFRAGVDTGELFF; cdr3_nt: TGTGCCAGCGGTTTCAGGGCAGGCGTCGACACCGGGGAGCTGTTTTTT
d_call: NA; v_call: TRBV19; j_call: TRBJ1-3; clone_size: NA; cdr3_aa: CASRTASGNTIYF; cdr3_nt: TGTGCCAGTCGGACAGCCTCTGGAAACACCATATATTTT
d_call: NA; v_call: TRBV7-9; j_call: TRBJ1-2; clone_size: NA; cdr3_aa: CATERQPLYGYTF; cdr3_nt: TGTGCCACCGAAAGACAGCCTTTATATGGCTACACCTTC
d_call: NA; v_call: TRBV10-3; j_call: TRBJ1-1; clone_size: NA; cdr3_aa: CAISERITGTNTEAFF; cdr3_nt: TGTGCCATCAGTGAGAGAATTACAGGGACCAACACTGAAGCTTTCTTT
d_call: TRBD1; v_call: TRBV7-2; j_call: TRBJ1-1; clone_size: NA; cdr3_aa: CASISDRVGTEAFF; cdr3_nt: TGTGCCAGCATCTCCGACAGGGTCGGAACTGAAGCTTTCTTT
d_call: TRBD1; v_call: TRBV18; j_call: TRBJ1-4; clone_size: NA; cdr3_aa: CASSPQVSLTGDEKLFF; cdr3_nt: TGTGCCAGCTCACCACAAGTCTCTCTTACAGGGGATGAAAAACTGTTTTTT
d_call: NA; v_call: TRBV29-1; j_call: TRBJ2-1; clone_size: NA; cdr3_aa: CSVAGYNEQFF; cdr3_nt: TGCAGCGTTGCAGGTTACAATGAGCAGTTCTTC
d_call: NA; v_call: TRBV5-1; j_call: TRBJ1-4; clone_size: few; cdr3_aa: CASSPYGPATNEKLFF; cdr3_nt: TGCGCCAGCAGCCCTTACGGTCCGGCAACTAATGAAAAACTGTTTTTT
d_call: TRBD2; v_call: TRBV6-2/TRBV6-3; j_call: TRBJ2-3; clone_size: NA; cdr3_aa: CASSYRGLAGAITQYF; cdr3_nt: TGTGCCAGCAGTTACAGGGGACTAGCGGGGGCCATAACGCAGTATTTT
d_call: NA; v_call: TRBV11-2; j_call: TRBJ1-4; clone_size: NA; cdr3_aa: CASSPGPSNEKLFF; cdr3_nt: TGTGCCAGCAGCCCGGGTCCCTCCAATGAAAAACTGTTTTTT
d_call: TRBD2; v_call: TRBV5-1; j_call: TRBJ2-3; clone_size: NA; cdr3_aa: CASSLTSGRLDTQYF; cdr3_nt: TGCGCCAGCAGCTTGACTAGCGGGAGATTAGATACGCAGTATTTT
d_call: TRBD1; v_call: TRBV7-9; j_call: TRBJ2-4; clone_size: NA; cdr3_aa: CASSLERQGKNIQYF; cdr3_nt: TGTGCCAGCAGCTTAGAGAGACAGGGAAAAAACATTCAGTACTTC
d_call: NA; v_call: TRBV7-2; j_call: TRBJ2-1; clone_size: NA; cdr3_aa: CASSLSPSSYNEQFF; cdr3_nt: TGTGCCAGCAGCTTATCTCCTAGCTCCTACAATGAGCAGTTCTTC
d_call: NA; v_call: TRBV29-1; j_call: TRBJ2-2; clone_size: NA; cdr3_aa: CSVELTYSRTGELFF; cdr3_nt: TGCAGCGTTGAACTAACCTACAGCCGCACCGGGGAGCTGTTTTTT
d_call: NA; v_call: TRBV5-5; j_call: TRBJ1-5; clone_size: NA; cdr3_aa: CASSLTGNQPQHF; cdr3_nt: TGTGCCAGCAGCCTAACAGGGAATCAGCCCCAGCATTTT
d_call: NA; v_call: TRBV2; j_call: TRBJ1-6; clone_size: NA; cdr3_aa: CASTGGISNSPLHF; cdr3_nt: TGTGCCAGCACCGGCGGTATATCGAATTCACCCCTCCACTTT
d_call: TRBD1; v_call: TRBV4-3; j_call: TRBJ1-1; clone_size: once; cdr3_aa: CASSQGWNRGSTEAFF; cdr3_nt: TGCGCCAGCAGCCAAGGATGGAACAGGGGATCAACTGAAGCTTTCTTT